The 12 T cell receptor beta chains presented below share a single source sample, sequenced in a study of T-cell reconstitution after alpha-beta-depleted transplantation in children. A TCRbeta library incorporating unique molecular identifiers was prepared. TCRdb used MiXCR to reprocess the PCR reads, holding one entry per CDR3 protein. The sample records a few hundred thousand distinct CDR3 sequences, about 9.4% being singletons. This sample comprised PBMCs from the stem cell graft donor, obtained from the stem cell graft. The receptors come from a human donor who donated a stem cell graft to a child with acute lymphoblastic leukemia.

This clonotype has only a few counts. The chain joins TRBV19 to TRBJ2-2; D possibly corresponds to TRBD1 (6 bases). The length of the CDR3 is 14 residues. Germline loops: CDR1 LNHDA, CDR2 SQIVND (reference sequence). V lost 6 bases, J lost 6 bases, and 14 bases lay in between. In nucleotides, the CDR3 is TGTGCCAGTAGCCCGGGGACAAAGTCCGGGGAGCTGTTTTTT. It is translated as CASSPGTKSGELFF. Full variable domain (outside the CDR3, taken from reference TRBV19 and TRBJ2-2): DGGITQSPKYLFRKEGQNVTLSCEQNLNHDAMYWYRQDPGQGLRLIYYSQIVNDFQKGDIAEGYSVSREKKESFPLTVTSAQKNPTAFYLCASSPGTKSGELFFGEGSRLTVL.

This clonotype was detected many times. The genes are TRBV25-1 and TRBJ1-1, with TRBD1 matching 9 bases. Trimming cost V 4 bases and J 5 bases; bases outside gene matches: 5. This CDR3 contains 14 residues. The germline V gene has CDR1 MGHDK and CDR2 SYGVNS. For the CDR3, the DNA is TGTGCCAGCAGTGTTGACAGGGGGAGGACTGAAGCTTTCTTT. Translated, it gives CASSVDRGRTEAFF.

This rearrangement joins TRBV27 to TRBJ2-5, with D uncertain. Trimming pared 6 bases from V and 1 base from J, leaving 3 bases between. The germline CDR1 and CDR2 sequences are MNHEY and SMNVEV (reference sequence). This CDR3 comprises 11 residues. The CDR3 nucleotides read TGTGCCAGCAGGCTCCAAGAGACCCAGTACTTC. This codes for CASRLQETQYF.

Turning to this clonotype: A much more abundant neighbour one base away suggests this may be a read error. This chain links TRBV20-1 with TRBJ2-7, with 7 nucleotides matching TRBD2. V dropped 4 bases and J dropped 2; count of bases not matched to a gene: 11. The germline CDR1 and CDR2 sequences are DFQATT and SNEGSKA (reference sequence). This CDR3 comprises 15 residues. CDR3 bases: TGCAGTGCTACCCTGCCGGGACTATCGCCCTACGAGCAGTACTTC. Amino acid sequence: CSATLPGLSPYEQYF.

DNA for the CDR3: TGCAGTGCTAGAGACCGACCGGGACCCTACAATGAGCAGTTCTTC. It translates to CSARDRPGPYNEQFF. The chain joins TRBV20-1 to TRBJ2-1, with D perhaps matching TRBD1 or TRBD2 (5 bases each). CDR1 is DFQATT and CDR2 is SNEGSKA in the germline V gene (reference sequence). The CDR3 runs to 15 residues. V lost 0 bases to trimming and J lost 2 bases, with 11 bases between them.

This chain uses TRBV7-2 with TRBJ1-5, with D maybe TRBD1 (5 bases). Germline-derived CDR1 and CDR2 are SGHTA and FQGNSA. The CDR3 is 13 amino acids. V gave up 4 bases and J gave up 7 bases, with 11 bases separating them. The CDR3 region is CASSWGPQQPQHF. Written as DNA, the CDR3 is TGTGCCAGCAGCTGGGGCCCACAACAGCCCCAGCATTTT.

V gene TRBV7-2 combines with J gene TRBJ2-1; possibly TRBD2 for D (5 bases). The germline V gene encodes CDR1 SGHTA and CDR2 FQGNSA. V shed 6 bases and J shed 9 bases, with 15 bases lying between them. The CDR3 has 13 amino acids. The CDR3 reads CASSHTRPSEQFF. DNA for the CDR3: TGTGCCAGCAGTCACACTAGGCCCAGTGAGCAGTTCTTC.

The chain couples TRBV6-1 to TRBJ2-1; D is undetermined. V was clipped by 1 base and J by 0 bases, with 7 bases between them. CDR3 length equals 15 residues. Germline CDR1 MNHNS, CDR2 SASEGT. Written as DNA, the CDR3 is TGTGCCAGCAGTGAAGAGTGGGGCTCCTACAATGAGCAGTTCTTC. Translated: CASSEEWGSYNEQFF.

The chain combines TRBV9 with TRBJ1-1; unclear D gene. CDR1 and CDR2 from the germline V gene are SGDLS and YYNGEE. The V end lost 2 bases, the J end lost 3 bases, and 8 bases lay between the germline ends. This CDR3 region has 13 residues. The DNA of the CDR3 is TGTGCCAGCAGCGTTTATTTTGACACTGAAGCTTTCTTT. Amino acids: CASSVYFDTEAFF.

This clonotype was detected a few times. The rearrangement joins TRBV20-1 to TRBJ1-5; 11 nucleotides align to TRBD1. V lost 1 base and J lost 2; bases outside the gene matches: 10. CDR3 length: 18 amino acids. Germline V CDR1 and CDR2: DFQATT, SNEGSKA (reference sequence). Written as DNA, the CDR3 is TGCAGTGCTAGAGCTCGGGACAGGGGGTCGATTGGCAATCAGCCCCAGCATTTT. Translated, it gives CSARARDRGSIGNQPQHF.

This clonotype was seen more than once but under ten times. The chain carries TRBV7-8 and TRBJ2-1; 14 nucleotides match TRBD2. Germline CDR1 SGHVS, CDR2 FQNEAQ. This CDR3 comprises 16 residues. The junction had 7 bases not matched to a gene; V was cut back by 2 bases and J by 10 bases. The CDR3 is CASSLLGLAGVGEQFF. CDR3 bases: TGTGCCAGCAGCTTACTGGGACTAGCGGGAGTAGGGGAGCAGTTCTTC.

This clonotype occurred a few times. The chain employs TRBV2 and TRBJ2-1, with 8 bases that match TRBD2. Germline values: CDR1 SNHLY, CDR2 FYNNEI. The CDR3 runs to 14 residues. Trimming took 4 bases from V and 8 from J; bases not matched to a gene: 7. CDR3 bases: TGTGCCAGCAGTGTTGGGCTAGCGGGCGATGAGCAGTTCTTC. Its protein is CASSVGLAGDEQFF.